This is a list of T cell receptor beta chains from one sample in a study of cytomegalovirus exposure and HLA in healthy donors. The protocol was immunoSEQ multiplex PCR, while the TCRdb copy is restricted to in-frame clones and leaves out a portion. The repertoire consists of 150,000 to 250,000 clones, with 85% occurring once and the leading ten covering over 2%. The sample was PBMCs. These receptors were taken from a woman between 45 and 60 years old in good health and CMV-seronegative. Both conserved end residues are part of each CDR3. D genes are given only for firm matches. Clone size is given for some rows only: seen once, a few or many times, or a class if the clone is expanded.

d_call,v_call,j_call,clone_size,cdr3_aa,cdr3_nt
TRBD2,TRBV28,TRBJ2-5,once,CASSLAGRGRETQYF,TGTGCCAGCAGTCTAGCGGGGAGGGGGAGAGAGACCCAGTACTTC
TRBD1,TRBV29-1,TRBJ2-1,.,CSVEAGKGARNEQFF,TGCAGCGTTGAAGCTGGAAAGGGGGCGAGGAATGAGCAGTTCTTC
.,TRBV19,TRBJ2-1,few,CASSILTGVEQFF,TGTGCCAGTAGTATTCTAACAGGTGTCGAGCAGTTCTTC
.,TRBV9,TRBJ2-7,.,CASSSPRSEQYF,TGTGCCAGCAGCTCCCCTAGGAGCGAGCAGTACTTC
TRBD2,TRBV2,TRBJ2-3,.,CASRGTSGTDTQYF,TGTGCCAGCAGGGGGACTAGCGGCACAGATACGCAGTATTTT
.,TRBV11-3,TRBJ2-1,once,CASSQGNEQFF,TGTGCCAGCAGCCAGGGGAATGAGCAGTTCTTC
TRBD1,TRBV7-2,TRBJ1-5,few,CASSRDRGVNQPQHF,TGTGCCAGCAGCAGGGACAGGGGGGTCAATCAGCCCCAGCATTTT
.,TRBV9,TRBJ1-3,.,CASSVERSSGNTIYF,TGTGCCAGCAGCGTAGAACGGAGCTCTGGAAACACCATATATTTT
TRBD1,TRBV7-2,TRBJ2-1,.,CASSFDRGSYNEQFF,TGTGCCAGCAGCTTCGACAGGGGCTCGTACAATGAGCAGTTCTTC
.,TRBV29-1,TRBJ2-5,.,CSVDSGTQETQYF,TGCAGCGTCGATAGCGGTACCCAAGAGACCCAGTACTTC
TRBD1,TRBV5-1,TRBJ2-1,.,CASSPPGTGINEQFF,TGCGCCAGCAGCCCCCCCGGGACAGGGATCAATGAGCAGTTCTTC
.,TRBV28,TRBJ2-7,.,CASLPPDYSSYEQYF,TGTGCCAGCCTGCCCCCGGACTACTCCTCCTACGAGCAGTACTTC
.,TRBV6-6,TRBJ1-1,.,CASRLNRDNTEAFF,TGTGCCAGCAGGCTGAACAGGGATAACACTGAAGCTTTCTTT
TRBD1,TRBV25-1,TRBJ2-3,.,CASTDRGEADTQYF,TGTGCCAGCACCGACAGGGGTGAAGCAGATACGCAGTATTTT
TRBD2,TRBV7-2,TRBJ2-3,.,CASSSLAGGLGTDTQYF,TGTGCCAGCAGCTCACTAGCGGGAGGGCTGGGTACAGATACGCAGTATTTT
TRBD1,TRBV28,TRBJ2-5,.,CASSTRQGQETQYF,TGTGCCAGCAGTACCCGACAGGGTCAAGAGACCCAGTACTTC
TRBD1,TRBV6-5,TRBJ1-1,once,CASSSLGTENTEAFF,TGTGCCAGCAGTTCCCTTGGGACAGAGAACACTGAAGCTTTCTTT
TRBD1,TRBV7-9,TRBJ2-2,few,CASSLGDRVPGELFF,TGTGCCAGCAGCTTAGGAGACAGGGTTCCCGGGGAGCTGTTTTTT
.,TRBV27,TRBJ1-1,.,CASSLSLRGLVNTEAFF,TGTGCCAGCAGTTTATCGCTTAGGGGGTTGGTGAACACTGAAGCTTTCTTT
TRBD1,TRBV7-2,TRBJ1-4,.,CASSKDRGPEKLFF,TGTGCCAGCAGCAAGGACAGGGGGCCTGAAAAACTGTTTTTT
.,TRBV7-9,TRBJ2-7,.,CASSPRTLYEQYF,TGTGCCAGCAGCCCCCGGACTTTATACGAGCAGTACTTC
.,TRBV15,TRBJ2-7,.,CATSSRETEQYF,TGTGCCACCAGCAGTAGAGAAACTGAGCAGTACTTC
TRBD1,TRBV28,TRBJ1-2,.,CASRARQGAYGYTF,TGTGCCAGCAGGGCCAGACAGGGGGCCTATGGCTACACCTTC
.,TRBV29-1,TRBJ1-4,.,CSVARQVNEKLFF,TGCAGCGTTGCGAGACAAGTCAATGAAAAACTGTTTTTT
.,TRBV19,TRBJ2-1,.,CASSPTGGYYNEQFF,TGTGCCAGTAGTCCCACGGGCGGGTACTACAATGAGCAGTTCTTC
.,TRBV7-2,TRBJ1-1,few,CASSLSHSRTEAFF,TGTGCCAGCAGCTTATCCCACAGCCGGACTGAAGCTTTCTTT
TRBD2,TRBV27,TRBJ2-7,.,CASSLSIIGVGGTYEQYF,TGTGCCAGCAGTTTATCGATAATCGGGGTGGGAGGGACCTACGAGCAGTACTTC
.,TRBV6-1,TRBJ2-7,.,CASRASSAYEQYF,TGTGCCAGCAGAGCTAGCTCTGCCTACGAGCAGTACTTC
TRBD1,TRBV30,TRBJ1-2,few,CAWRLVQGANYGYTF,TGTGCCTGGAGGTTGGTCCAGGGGGCTAACTATGGCTACACCTTC
TRBD2,TRBV6-5,TRBJ2-1,.,CASSYGTSGKEQFF,TGTGCCAGCAGTTACGGGACTAGCGGGAAGGAACAGTTCTTC
TRBD2,TRBV6-1,TRBJ2-1,.,CASSGGSGINNEQFF,TGTGCCAGCAGTGGGGGGAGCGGGATTAACAATGAGCAGTTCTTC
.,TRBV27,TRBJ1-5,.,CASSFSVAGNQPQHF,TGTGCCAGCAGTTTTTCGGTTGCGGGGAATCAGCCCCAGCATTTT
.,TRBV5-1,TRBJ1-5,.,CASSLAGQSNQPQHF,TGCGCCAGCAGCTTGGCAGGGCAAAGCAATCAGCCCCAGCATTTT
TRBD1,TRBV18,TRBJ2-3,.,CASSSAGGNTQYF,TGTGCCAGCTCATCCGCAGGGGGTAATACGCAGTATTTT
.,TRBV7-3,TRBJ2-5,.,CASSPGLQETQYF,TGTGCCAGCAGCCCTGGACTTCAAGAGACCCAGTACTTC
.,TRBV29-1,TRBJ2-3,.,CSVENPTRDKSTDTQYF,TGCAGCGTTGAAAACCCGACCCGGGACAAGAGCACAGATACGCAGTATTTT
.,TRBV5-8,TRBJ1-4,.,CASSLGTQITGTTNEKLFF,TGTGCCAGCAGCTTGGGAACCCAAATTACAGGGACAACTAATGAAAAACTGTTTTTT
TRBD1,TRBV30,TRBJ1-2,.,CAWSVQGQRGYTF,TGTGCCTGGAGTGTACAGGGGCAGCGTGGCTACACCTTC
TRBD2,TRBV28,TRBJ2-5,once,CASSPGGAHQETQYF,TGTGCCAGCAGCCCGGGGGGTGCGCACCAAGAGACCCAGTACTTC
.,TRBV28,TRBJ2-2,.,CASSFFALTGELFF,TGTGCCAGCAGTTTTTTCGCGCTCACCGGGGAGCTGTTTTTT
TRBD2,TRBV5-3,TRBJ2-4,.,CARSRRREGRNKNIQYF,TGTGCCAGAAGCCGGCGGAGGGAGGGGCGAAACAAAAACATTCAGTACTTC
.,TRBV4-3,TRBJ2-1,.,CASSLTPLRVHEQFF,TGCGCCAGCAGCTTAACTCCTTTAAGAGTGCATGAGCAGTTCTTC
.,TRBV28,TRBJ2-1,.,CASSQGSGSYNEQFF,TGTGCCAGCTCCCAGGGCAGCGGGTCTTACAATGAGCAGTTCTTC